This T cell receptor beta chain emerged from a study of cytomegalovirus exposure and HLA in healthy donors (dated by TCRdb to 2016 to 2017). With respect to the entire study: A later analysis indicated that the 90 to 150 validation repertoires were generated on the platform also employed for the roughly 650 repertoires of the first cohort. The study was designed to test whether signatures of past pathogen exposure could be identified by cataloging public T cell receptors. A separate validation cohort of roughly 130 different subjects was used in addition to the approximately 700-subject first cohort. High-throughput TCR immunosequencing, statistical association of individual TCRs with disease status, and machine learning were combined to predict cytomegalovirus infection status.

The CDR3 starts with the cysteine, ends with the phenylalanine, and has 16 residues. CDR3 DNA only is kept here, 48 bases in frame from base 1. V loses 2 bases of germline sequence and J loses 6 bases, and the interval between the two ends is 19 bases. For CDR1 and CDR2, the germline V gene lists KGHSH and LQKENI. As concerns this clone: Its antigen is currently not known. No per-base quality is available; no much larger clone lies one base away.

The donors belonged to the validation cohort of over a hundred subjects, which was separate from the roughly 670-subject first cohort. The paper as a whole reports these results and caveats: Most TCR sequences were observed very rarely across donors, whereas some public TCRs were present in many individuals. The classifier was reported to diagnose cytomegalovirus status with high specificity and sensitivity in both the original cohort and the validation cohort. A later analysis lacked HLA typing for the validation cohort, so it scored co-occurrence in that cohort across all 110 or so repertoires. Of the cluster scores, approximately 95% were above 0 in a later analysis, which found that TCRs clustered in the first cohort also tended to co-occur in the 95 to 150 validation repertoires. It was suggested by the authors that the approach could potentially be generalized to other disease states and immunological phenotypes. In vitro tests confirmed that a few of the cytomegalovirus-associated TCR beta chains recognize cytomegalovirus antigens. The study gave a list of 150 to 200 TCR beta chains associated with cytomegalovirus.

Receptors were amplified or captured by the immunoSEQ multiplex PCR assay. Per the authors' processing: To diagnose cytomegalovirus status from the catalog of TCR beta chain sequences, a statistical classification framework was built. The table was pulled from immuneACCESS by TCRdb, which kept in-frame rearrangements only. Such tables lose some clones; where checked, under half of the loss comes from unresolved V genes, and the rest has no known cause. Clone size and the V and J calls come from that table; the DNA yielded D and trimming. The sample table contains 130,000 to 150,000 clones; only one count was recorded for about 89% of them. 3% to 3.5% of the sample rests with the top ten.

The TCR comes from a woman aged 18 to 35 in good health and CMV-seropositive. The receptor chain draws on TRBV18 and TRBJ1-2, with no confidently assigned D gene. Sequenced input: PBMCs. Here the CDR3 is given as CASSPVPGNLRDGYTF. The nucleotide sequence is TGTGCCAGCTCACCAGTTCCGGGAAACCTTAGGGATGGCTACACCTTC. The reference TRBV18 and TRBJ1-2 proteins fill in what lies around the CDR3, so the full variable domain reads NAGVMQNPRHLVRRRGQEARLRCSPMKGHSHVYWYRQLPEEGLKFMVYLQKENIIDESGMPKERFSAEFPKEGPSILRIQQVVRGDSAAYFCASSPVPGNLRDGYTFGSGTRLTVV.